This TCR beta chain comes out of a study of T cell repertoires in cytomegalovirus infection. TCRdb ran MiXCR on the reads and lists one entry per CDR3 protein. This table holds some 940,000 distinct CDR3 sequences, approximately 31% found once. Only a few counts were recorded for this clonotype. Antigen specificity is unknown. This CDR3 is 15 amino acids long. The trim removed 3 bases at V and 1 base at J, leaving 5 bases unmatched. J is TRBJ1-2 and V is TRBV12-3 or TRBV12-4; 7 bases align to TRBD1. The sample was cultured CD8+ T cells from PBMCs, taken from culture after CMV antigen stimulation. The receptor comes from a human donor in good health (CMV status not recorded). Some clones in this sample may be carry-over from other donors' samples. The CDR3 sequence: CASSFLTGHNYGYTF. The CDR3 nucleotides are TGTGCCAGCAGTTTCTTGACAGGGCATAACTATGGCTACACCTTC.